The clone carrying this T cell receptor (beta chain) showed up just once. The record originates from a study of shared clonotypes between healthy human individuals. This CDR3 is 14 amino acids long. The germline CDR1 and CDR2 sequences are SNHLY and FYNNEI. Trimming left V 6 bases short and J 1 base short, with 9 bases between. Method: immunoSEQ multiplex PCR; TCRdb's copy keeps in-frame clones and lacks some. The table includes some 2,000,000 clones, over 85% detected once. Sample: naive CD4+ T cells sorted from blood. Subset of the sample: CD45RA+ positively selected. This sequence was found in a man between 18 and 35 years old in good health. This chain links TRBV2 with TRBJ2-2, with D perhaps TRBD1 (6 bases). The CDR3 region has the DNA TGTGCCAGCAGCGGACAGCGGAACACCGGGGAGCTGTTTTTT. Translation: CASSGQRNTGELFF. The full variable domain, in which reference TRBV2 and TRBJ2-2 provide the parts outside the CDR3, is EPEVTQTPSHQVTQMGQEVILRCVPISNHLYFYWYRQILGQKVEFLVSFYNNEISEKSEIFDDQFSVERPDGSNFTLKIRSTKLEDSAMYFCASSGQRNTGELFFGEGSRLTVL.